A selection of T cell receptor beta chains follows, all from one sample in a study of blood T cell repertoires in COVID-19. This table comes from immunoSEQ multiplex PCR, and its TCRdb copy is limited to in-frame clones, with some not included. The sample records roughly 140,000 clones, around 81% being singletons. Sample: PBMCs or T cells enriched from blood (not recorded which). These receptors all come from a woman between 35 and 50 years old who had recovered from COVID-19. Each CDR3 is given without its conserved first and last residue. Fields, in order: D gene, V gene, clone size, CDR3 protein. D genes are given only for firm matches. A row's size may be missing; if present it is once, few, many or a size class.

d_gene: TRBD1; v_gene: TRBV15; abundance: -; CDR3aa: ATSSRRQGRGYT
d_gene: TRBD1; v_gene: TRBV5-6; abundance: -; CDR3aa: ASSWGQEYGYT
d_gene: -; v_gene: TRBV3-1/TRBV3-2; abundance: few; CDR3aa: ASSPHRDEKLF
d_gene: -; v_gene: TRBV2; abundance: -; CDR3aa: ASSRTPNTEAF
d_gene: TRBD2; v_gene: TRBV12-3/TRBV12-4; abundance: -; CDR3aa: ASSLGGTYEQY
d_gene: -; v_gene: TRBV12-5; abundance: -; CDR3aa: ASGLYRTERGDTQY
d_gene: -; v_gene: TRBV7-8; abundance: -; CDR3aa: ASSPRRTSYEQY
d_gene: TRBD1; v_gene: TRBV19; abundance: -; CDR3aa: ASSQGVTEAF
d_gene: -; v_gene: TRBV7-8; abundance: few; CDR3aa: ASSLNRGGELF
d_gene: TRBD2; v_gene: TRBV27; abundance: -; CDR3aa: ASSSQTSGYEQY
d_gene: TRBD1; v_gene: TRBV12-3/TRBV12-4; abundance: -; CDR3aa: ASSRQGAGGYT